One sample yielded the 22 T cell receptor beta chains listed below, sequenced in a study of cytomegalovirus exposure and HLA in healthy donors (dated by TCRdb to the late 2010s). The library was built by means of the immunoSEQ multiplex PCR assay. The multiplex PCR relied on a mix of 60 forward primers for TCR Vbeta segments and 13 reverse primers for TCR Jbeta segments. In its TCRdb copy, this immuneACCESS table keeps in-frame sequences only and misses some clones. Where compared with another copy, unresolved V genes explain less than half of these, and the others have no known cause. This sample lists over 150,000 clones; 65% to 85% were detected once. Together, the top ten hold 0.95% to 1.5% of the sample. The sample comprised PBMCs. These receptors were obtained from a boy between 2 and 10 years old in good health and CMV-seronegative.

CDR3 region: CSVEEKASGGEKLFF. Here the CDR3 DNA reads TGCAGCGTTGAAGAGAAGGCCTCGGGAGGTGAAAAACTGTTTTTT. The chain combines TRBV29-1 with TRBJ1-4; no clear D. CDR3 length equals 15 residues. From germline, CDR1 is SQVTM and CDR2 ANQGSEA. Trimming stripped 0 bases from V and 7 bases from J, with 15 bases between.

In the case of this clone: Within the sample, other DNA sequences also encode this same CDR3. CDR3 coding DNA: TGTGCCAGCAGCTTACTTGCGGGGGGAAGCACAGATACGCAGTATTTT. Residues: CASSLLAGGSTDTQYF. The chain couples TRBV7-2 to TRBJ2-3, with 8 nucleotides matching TRBD2. J gave up 0 bases and V 2 bases, and 4 bases lay outside the gene matches. Germline V lookup: CDR1 SGHTA, CDR2 FQGNSA. The CDR3 is 16 amino acids.

CDR3 nucleotides: TGTGCCAGCAGCTCTCTAGCGGGAGGGGTCGAGCAGTACTTC. Its translation is CASSSLAGGVEQYF. The chain employs TRBV5-4 and TRBJ2-7; TRBD2 agrees at 12 bases. CDR1 and CDR2 (germline): SGHNT, YYREEE (reference sequence). J gave up 6 bases and V 3 bases, and 4 bases lay outside the gene matches. This CDR3 region has 14 residues.

The J gene is TRBJ2-3, the V gene TRBV7-6; 7 bases agree with TRBD1. V gave up 5 bases and J gave up 4 bases; unmatched junction bases: 9. The CDR3 is 15 residues long. CDR1 is SGHVS and CDR2 is FNYEAQ in the germline V gene. The CDR3 DNA is TGTGCCAGCAGCGTACTAGGGGGCATCGCAGATACGCAGTATTTT. Translating it yields CASSVLGGIADTQYF.

Only one count was recorded for this clone. This chain joins TRBV5-1 and TRBJ2-3; a possible D gene is TRBD2 (5 bases). Germline assignment: CDR1 SGHRS and CDR2 YFSETQ. V was clipped by 5 bases and J by 11 bases, with 24 bases between them. The CDR3 extends over 15 amino acids. CDR3 sequence (DNA): TGCGCCAGCAGTCTACCCAGCCCTCTACTAGACGGGCAGTATTTT. This sequence encodes CASSLPSPLLDGQYF.

The J gene is TRBJ2-5, the V gene TRBV27; a possible D gene is TRBD1 (5 bases). Germline V gene data show CDR1 as MNHEY and CDR2 as SMNVEV (reference sequence). V gave up 4 bases and J gave up 4 bases, with 16 bases separating them. This CDR3 is 15 amino acids long. The CDR3 sequence is CASSSPTDPRETQYF. The DNA of the CDR3 is TGTGCCAGCAGTTCCCCGACAGACCCCCGAGAGACCCAGTACTTC.

J is TRBJ1-2 and V is TRBV6-1; TRBD1 aligns across 7 bases. Trimming at V came to 1 base and at J to 5 bases, leaving 7 bases not matched to a gene. In germline, CDR1 is MNHNS, CDR2 SASEGT. There are 15 residues in the CDR3. CDR3 amino acids: CASSEEGDRVYGYTF. CDR3 DNA sequence: TGTGCCAGCAGTGAAGAAGGAGACAGGGTGTATGGCTACACCTTC.

Comment on this clone: The sample contains more than one DNA sequence encoding this CDR3. This chain links TRBV18 with TRBJ1-4; no definite D call. Germline V gene data show CDR1 as KGHSH and CDR2 as LQKENI. The CDR3 is made up of 15 amino acids. Trimming took off 2 bases at V and 1 base at J, with 8 bases between the two ends. The CDR3 sequence: CASSPGLGTNEKLFF. The CDR3 nucleotides are TGTGCCAGCTCACCAGGACTGGGAACTAATGAAAAACTGTTTTTT.

This chain connects TRBV28 to TRBJ2-1, with 13 bases lining up with TRBD2. CDR1 is MDHEN, CDR2 SYDVKM, per germline. The CDR3 length is 17 residues. The V gene end was trimmed by 2 bases and the J gene end by 7 bases; junction bases not matched to a gene: 8. The CDR3 DNA sequence: TGTGCCAGCAGTTTAACTTTACTAGCGGGAGGGCCGAATGAGCAGTTCTTC. Its translation is CASSLTLLAGGPNEQFF.

The rearrangement links TRBV7-2 to TRBJ2-5, with D perhaps matching TRBD1 (6 bases). V lost 5 bases, J lost 1 base, and 17 bases lay in between. Per the germline V gene, CDR1 is SGHTA and CDR2 is FQGNSA. This CDR3 is built from 16 residues. The CDR3 DNA sequence: TGTGCCAGCAGCGACACCGCTTGGGGGCCCCAAGAGACCCAGTACTTC. Translated, it gives CASSDTAWGPQETQYF.

The rearrangement uses TRBV7-6 and TRBJ2-1; 7 nucleotides align to TRBD2. This CDR3 has 17 amino acids. Trimming at V came to 1 base and at J to 8 bases, leaving 14 bases not matched to a gene. Germline V CDR1 and CDR2: SGHVS, FNYEAQ. The DNA of the CDR3 is TGTGCCAGCAGCTTAGGGGCGCGGGAGCTGGGTATGGATGAGCAGTTCTTC. Translated: CASSLGARELGMDEQFF.

The rearrangement joins TRBV9 to TRBJ2-1, with D possibly being TRBD2 (5 bases). In germline, CDR1 is SGDLS, CDR2 YYNGEE. This CDR3 spans 14 amino acids. Trimming stripped 2 bases from V and 3 bases from J, with 9 bases between. The CDR3 loop is CASSVSGNYNEQFF. The CDR3 DNA follows: TGTGCCAGCAGCGTGTCCGGGAACTACAATGAGCAGTTCTTC.

The chain carries TRBV5-1 and TRBJ1-4; TRBD1 aligns across 10 bases. V gave up 0 bases and J gave up 6 bases; unmatched junction bases: 2. This CDR3 contains 15 residues. Looked up from germline, CDR1 is SGHRS and CDR2 is YFSETQ. This CDR3 reads CASSLVGQGDEKLFF. CDR3 nucleotides: TGCGCCAGCAGCTTGGTAGGACAGGGGGATGAAAAACTGTTTTTT.

The chain is built from TRBV18 and TRBJ1-3; D uncertain. Trimming pared 3 bases from V and 1 base from J, leaving 7 bases between. CDR1 and CDR2 from the germline V gene are KGHSH and LQKENI. This CDR3 has 14 amino acids. Here the CDR3 reads CASSPPLSGNTIYF. DNA for the CDR3: TGTGCCAGCTCACCCCCGTTGTCTGGAAACACCATATATTTT.

The V call is TRBV4-1, the J call TRBJ2-3, with D possibly TRBD2 on 6 matching bases. Germline-derived CDR1 and CDR2 are MGHRA and YSYEKL. V was cut by 1 base and J by 2 bases, with 10 bases left in between. CDR3 size: 15 residues. The CDR3 loop reads CASSQASAHTDTQYF. CDR3 in DNA: TGCGCCAGCAGCCAAGCTAGCGCTCACACAGATACGCAGTATTTT.

The chain is built from TRBV7-9 and TRBJ1-1, with D possibly being TRBD1 (5 bases). The CDR3 runs 14 residues. The V gene's germline CDR1 is SEHNR and CDR2 FQNEAQ (reference sequence). V shed 4 bases and J shed 4 bases, with 13 bases lying between them. The CDR3 sequence: CASSSGGVGTEAFF. For the CDR3, the DNA is TGTGCCAGCAGCTCCGGGGGTGTCGGCACTGAAGCTTTCTTT.

The CDR3 spells CASSETGGFGYTF. The CDR3 nucleotides are TGCGCCAGCAGCGAGACAGGGGGCTTTGGCTACACCTTC. The chain is built from TRBV5-1 and TRBJ1-2, with 10 bases matching TRBD1. Germline CDR1 is SGHRS and CDR2 is YFSETQ. The CDR3 is made up of 13 amino acids. V gave up 4 bases and J gave up 7 bases; unmatched junction bases: 4.

This clone was observed a handful of times. The CDR3 region has the DNA TGTGCCAGCAGTTTTGACAGGACAACAGATACGCAGTATTTT. This encodes CASSFDRTTDTQYF. The V gene is TRBV6-5, the J gene TRBJ2-3; the D gene is possibly TRBD1 (6 bases). V was trimmed by 4 bases and J by 3 bases, leaving 11 bases between them. Germline V lookup: CDR1 MNHEY, CDR2 SVGAGI. The CDR3 has 14 amino acids.

The table lists this clone with a few counts. The J gene is TRBJ2-1, the V gene TRBV5-1, with 7 nucleotides matching TRBD1. This CDR3 spans 12 amino acids. Germline loops: CDR1 SGHRS, CDR2 YFSETQ. Trimming took 2 bases from V and 10 from J; bases not matched to a gene: 3. The CDR3 loop reads CASSFEGAEQFF. In nucleotides, the CDR3 is TGCGCCAGCAGCTTTGAGGGGGCGGAGCAGTTCTTC.

The V and J genes are TRBV30 and TRBJ2-1, with 9 positions matching TRBD2. The CDR3 spans 15 residues. V lost 0 bases and J lost 7; bases outside the gene matches: 7. Germline values: CDR1 GTSNPN, CDR2 SVGIG (reference sequence). CDR3 nucleotide sequence: TGTGCCTGGAGTGTCCGCGGGAGGGCCTCAAATGAGCAGTTCTTC. Translating gives CAWSVRGRASNEQFF.

The genes are TRBV30 and TRBJ2-1, with 8 bases matching TRBD1. Trimming removed 2 bases from V and 5 bases from J; junction bases left unmatched: 14. The CDR3 extends over 17 amino acids. Germline CDR1 GTSNPN, CDR2 SVGIG (reference sequence). The CDR3 is CAWSPTRGRWLDNEQFF. CDR3 bases: TGTGCCTGGAGTCCTACCAGGGGGCGCTGGCTGGACAATGAGCAGTTCTTC.

As DNA, the CDR3 is TGTGCCAGTAGTATGGGGGCCCGGAGGAGCGTCACAGATACGCAGTATTTT. It is translated as CASSMGARRSVTDTQYF. The rearrangement joins TRBV19 to TRBJ2-3, with D maybe TRBD1 (6 bases). This CDR3 is built from 17 residues. The V gene's germline CDR1 is LNHDA and CDR2 SQIVND (reference sequence). V was trimmed by 3 bases and J by 2 bases, leaving 18 bases between them.